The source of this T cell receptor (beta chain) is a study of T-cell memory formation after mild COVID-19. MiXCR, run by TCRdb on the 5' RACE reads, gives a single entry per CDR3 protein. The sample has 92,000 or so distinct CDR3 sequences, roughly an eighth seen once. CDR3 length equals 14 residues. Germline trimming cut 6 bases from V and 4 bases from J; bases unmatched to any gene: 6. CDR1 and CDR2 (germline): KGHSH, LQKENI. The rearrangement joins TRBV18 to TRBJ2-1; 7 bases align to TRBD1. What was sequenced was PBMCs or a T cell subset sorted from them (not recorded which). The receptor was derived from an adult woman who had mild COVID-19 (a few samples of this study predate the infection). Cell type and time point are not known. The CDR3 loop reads CASSRTGFYNEQFF. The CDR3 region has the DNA TGTGCCAGCTCCCGGACAGGATTTTACAATGAGCAGTTCTTC.